These T cell receptor beta chains were read from a single sample in a study of blood T cells in healthy people across ages. One entry per CDR3 protein, called by TCRdb with MiXCR from the 5' RACE reads. This sample has over a million distinct CDR3 sequences, with around 59% found just once. The source material was blood. The receptors here all came from a man aged 18-30 years in good health. Both conserved end residues are part of each CDR3.

j_call v_call cdr3_aa
TRBJ2-4 TRBV12-3/TRBV12-4 CASSFWGNIQYF
TRBJ2-5 TRBV29-1 CSGSGTGILNGQYF
TRBJ2-3 TRBV29-1 CSVEGGGQGTDTQYF
TRBJ1-1 TRBV10-2 CASSDGFEGVKRAEAFF
TRBJ2-7 TRBV7-2 CASSLDHRGVYEQYF
TRBJ2-5 TRBV27 CASKIGESGNEQYF
NA TRBV10-3 CAISDLAGGSDEQYF
TRBJ2-6 TRBV10-3 CTISYNSGANVLTF
TRBJ2-5 TRBV3-1 CASSSTAQTQYF
TRBJ2-3 TRBV12-3/TRBV12-4 CASSSDGKEEDTQYF
TRBJ1-6 TRBV4-3 CASSHLNNSPLHF
TRBJ1-4 TRBV29-1 CSGSGRLGEKLFF